Each of the 26 T cell receptor beta chains below was sequenced from the same sample in a study of OX40 agonist ivuxolimab in advanced cancers. TCRdb's copy holds only in-frame clones and misses some; the assay was immunoSEQ multiplex PCR. The data contain approximately 100,000 clones, around 90% of them seen just once; the ten biggest clones take up roughly 0.79%. The specimen was CD4+ or CD8+ T cells sorted from blood, collected in a trial of the OX40 agonist ivuxolimab. Receptor source: an adult with an advanced solid tumor such as melanoma, head and neck, liver or kidney cancer.

The chain carries TRBV5-6 and TRBJ1-2; D ambiguous. The V and J ends lost 4 bases and 7 bases respectively, with 17 bases between them. Germline values: CDR1 SGHDT, CDR2 YYEEEE. The CDR3 is made up of 14 amino acids. The CDR3 region has the DNA TGTGCCAGCAGCACTGGACTCCCCTCAGGTGGCTACACCTTC. This gives the protein CASSTGLPSGGYTF.

The genes are TRBV18 and TRBJ2-3, with D hard to call. Trimming removed 6 bases from V and 1 base from J, with 11 bases in between. Per the germline V gene, CDR1 is KGHSH and CDR2 is LQKENI. The CDR3 length is 14 residues. CDR3 residues: CASSSSWGTDTQYF. CDR3 DNA sequence: TGTGCCAGCTCGTCCTCGTGGGGCACAGATACGCAGTATTTT.

The table lists this clone with a count of one. V gene TRBV11-2 combines with J gene TRBJ1-3; D not certain. From germline, CDR1 is SGHAT and CDR2 FQNNGV. The CDR3 totals 15 residues. V lost 5 bases, J lost 0 bases, and 11 bases lay in between. The CDR3 reads CASSPTVSSGNTIYF. The DNA for the CDR3 is TGTGCCAGCAGCCCGACCGTAAGCTCTGGAAACACCATATATTTT.

The chain employs TRBV6-5 and TRBJ1-2; no firm D call. Germline assignment: CDR1 MNHEY and CDR2 SVGAGI. Trimming took 0 bases from V and 2 from J, leaving 7 bases between them. This CDR3 is built from 14 residues. The CDR3 nucleotides read TGTGCCAGCAGTTACTCAGTCCGGAACTATGGCTACACCTTC. Translating gives CASSYSVRNYGYTF.

The chain has TRBV5-6 and TRBJ1-5; no reliable D call. Per germline, CDR1 SGHDT and CDR2 YYEEEE. V was trimmed by 0 bases and J by 6 bases, leaving 4 bases between them. CDR3 length equals 12 residues. CDR3 protein: CASSLAGQPQHF. The CDR3 DNA is TGTGCCAGCAGCTTGGCGGGTCAGCCCCAGCATTTT.

V is TRBV2 and J is TRBJ2-5; D not resolved. CDR3 length: 11 amino acids. Germline CDR1 and CDR2: SNHLY and FYNNEI. V lost 4 bases and J lost 4, with 4 bases in between. The CDR3 DNA sequence: TGTGCCAGCAGTGTCACAGAGACCCAGTACTTC. It yields the protein CASSVTETQYF.

The rearrangement uses TRBV9 and TRBJ2-3, with D hard to call. The CDR3 spans 16 residues. The V end lost 0 bases, the J end lost 0 bases, and 11 bases lay between the germline ends. Germline V gene sequence: CDR1 SGDLS, CDR2 YYNGEE. CDR3 coding DNA: TGTGCCAGCAGCGTAGGGGTGGGGTCTAGCACAGATACGCAGTATTTT. The encoded protein is CASSVGVGSSTDTQYF.

The CDR3 region is CASSFPGRGNTGELFF. Written as DNA, the CDR3 is TGTGCCAGCAGTTTCCCGGGACGGGGGAACACCGGGGAGCTGTTTTTT. The gene calls are TRBV27 and TRBJ2-2; perhaps D is TRBD1 or TRBD2 (5 bases each). The length of the CDR3 is 16 residues. V was clipped by 3 bases and J by 1 base, with 12 bases between them. Germline loops: CDR1 MNHEY, CDR2 SMNVEV (reference sequence).

The chain carries TRBV7-8 and TRBJ2-5; 7 positions agree with TRBD1. Looked up from germline, CDR1 is SGHVS and CDR2 is FQNEAQ. The CDR3 is 15 residues long. The V and J ends lost 5 bases and 2 bases, in that order; junction bases with no gene match: 8. The CDR3 sequence is CASSTRDRAQETQYF. CDR3 coding DNA: TGTGCCAGCAGCACCCGGGACAGAGCACAAGAGACCCAGTACTTC.

This rearrangement joins TRBV2 to TRBJ2-7; D is uncertain. Germline-derived CDR1 and CDR2 are SNHLY and FYNNEI. This CDR3 has 13 residues. V was shortened by 7 bases and J by 6 bases, with 16 bases between the two germline ends. CDR3 region: CASIEEPNREQYF. The CDR3 DNA reads TGTGCCAGCATCGAGGAACCCAATCGCGAGCAGTACTTC.

This sequence joins TRBV11-2 and TRBJ2-2; 9 positions agree with TRBD1. The CDR3 length is 15 residues. Unmatched junction bases numbered 5, after V lost 5 bases and J lost 4 bases. Germline CDR1 is SGHAT and CDR2 is FQNNGV. The CDR3 protein is CASSPDRGTTGELFF. The CDR3 coding sequence is TGTGCCAGCAGCCCGGACAGGGGAACCACCGGGGAGCTGTTTTTT.

V is TRBV6-6 and J is TRBJ2-2; weak D call: TRBD1 (6 bases). V dropped 7 bases and J dropped 1 base, with 16 bases sitting between them. Germline V lookup: CDR1 MNHNY, CDR2 SVGAGI (reference sequence). The CDR3 extends over 16 amino acids. The CDR3 DNA follows: TGTGCCAGCATCAACACGCCGGACAGGAACACCGGGGAGCTGTTTTTT. It specifies CASINTPDRNTGELFF.

This chain links TRBV18 with TRBJ1-1; 7 positions agree with TRBD1. Unmatched junction bases numbered 5, after V lost 10 bases and J lost 0 bases. Germline CDR1 KGHSH, CDR2 LQKENI. The CDR3 totals 13 residues. DNA for the CDR3: TGTGCCATATCGACAGGGATGAACACTGAAGCTTTCTTT. It encodes CAISTGMNTEAFF.

V usage is TRBV10-3 and J usage is TRBJ2-3; D perhaps matches TRBD1 (6 bases). V shed 6 bases and J shed 2 bases, with 15 bases lying between them. The CDR3 consists of 15 residues. CDR1 is ENHRY and CDR2 is SYGVKD in the germline V gene. The CDR3 DNA reads as TGTGCCATCAGCAGGGAAAGGGGGACCACAGATACGCAGTATTTT. Translating gives CAISRERGTTDTQYF.

The V call is TRBV5-6, the J call TRBJ2-7; TRBD1 agrees at 10 bases. The CDR3 is 15 amino acids. The V gene's germline CDR1 is SGHDT and CDR2 YYEEEE. V was pared by 1 base and J by 4 bases, with 5 bases of the junction left unmatched. The CDR3 loop reads CASSLTGQGNYEQYF. CDR3 nucleotides: TGTGCCAGCAGCTTGACGGGACAGGGGAATTACGAGCAGTACTTC.

The chain employs TRBV19 and TRBJ1-1; D might be TRBD1 (5 bases). The CDR3 extends over 17 amino acids. V lost 0 bases and J lost 5, with 19 bases in between. CDR1 LNHDA and CDR2 SQIVND come from the germline V gene (reference sequence). Here the CDR3 reads CASSIDIGGREWTEAFF. DNA of the CDR3: TGTGCCAGTAGTATAGATATCGGGGGTAGGGAATGGACTGAAGCTTTCTTT.

The chain is built from TRBV19 and TRBJ1-1; D remains ambiguous. The germline V gene encodes CDR1 LNHDA and CDR2 SQIVND (reference sequence). V was cut by 7 bases and J by 0 bases, with 9 bases left in between. The CDR3 length is 13 residues. The CDR3 is CASMQELNTEAFF. Here the CDR3 DNA reads TGTGCCAGTATGCAGGAGTTGAACACTGAAGCTTTCTTT.

The table lists this clone with a few counts. The V call is TRBV30, the J call TRBJ1-1, with D possibly matching TRBD1 (6 bases). The length of the CDR3 is 12 residues. Trimming stripped 8 bases from V and 1 base from J, with 11 bases between. Germline CDR1 GTSNPN, CDR2 SVGIG (reference sequence). Here the CDR3 reads CAQKGGNTEAFF. In DNA, the CDR3 is TGTGCCCAGAAGGGGGGGAACACTGAAGCTTTCTTT.

V usage is TRBV6-6 and J usage is TRBJ2-1, with D perhaps assigned TRBD1 or TRBD2 (5 bases each). This CDR3 comprises 14 residues. From germline, CDR1 is MNHNY and CDR2 SVGAGI (reference sequence). V was shortened by 6 bases and J by 5 bases, with 14 bases between the two germline ends. This CDR3 reads CASSPPGTNNEQFF. The CDR3, as DNA: TGTGCCAGCAGCCCCCCCGGGACCAACAATGAGCAGTTCTTC.

Points on this clone: The junction shows a germline mismatch at one end, possibly a read error. The gene calls are TRBV25-1 and TRBJ2-4, with 7 bases matching TRBD1. The CDR3 length is 15 residues. The germline gives CDR1 MGHDK, CDR2 SYGVNS. CDR3 loop: CVSNSQGGDKNIQYF. CDR3 DNA: TGTGTCAGCAATTCCCAAGGGGGCGACAAAAACATTCAGTACTTC.

The gene calls are TRBV18 and TRBJ2-6; TRBD1 agrees at 8 bases. The CDR3 has 18 residues. The germline V gene has CDR1 KGHSH and CDR2 LQKENI. Unmatched junction bases numbered 10, after V lost 3 bases and J lost 3 bases. This CDR3 is CASSPSTGARGGANVLTF. In nucleotides, the CDR3 is TGTGCCAGCTCACCTTCGACAGGGGCCCGGGGTGGGGCCAACGTCCTGACTTTC.

V is TRBV28 and J is TRBJ2-2; D possibly corresponds to TRBD2 (6 bases). This CDR3 has 16 residues. V shed 10 bases and J shed 4 bases, with 22 bases lying between them. The germline gives CDR1 MDHEN, CDR2 SYDVKM. CDR3 coding DNA: TGTGCCACTACGCCGGGACTCCATATGGGCACCGGGGAGCTGTTTTTT. Translation gives CATTPGLHMGTGELFF.

The sample holds one count of this clone. The chain recombines TRBV7-2 with TRBJ2-3, with D perhaps assigned TRBD1 or TRBD2 (5 bases each). Between the trimmed V and J ends, which lost 5 bases and 1 base, there was a span of 10 bases. Germline values: CDR1 SGHTA, CDR2 FQGNSA. This CDR3 spans 14 amino acids. CDR3 nucleotide sequence: TGTGCCAGCAGCCCCGGGACGGGCACAGATACGCAGTATTTT. Its translation: CASSPGTGTDTQYF.

The chain employs TRBV9 and TRBJ2-1; 8 bases line up with TRBD2. CDR1 is SGDLS and CDR2 is YYNGEE in the germline V gene. This CDR3 has 15 amino acids. The V gene end was trimmed by 5 bases and the J gene end by 10 bases; junction bases not matched to a gene: 14. CDR3 protein: CASSGLNAGGDEQFF. The CDR3 region has the DNA TGTGCCAGCAGTGGTCTCAATGCGGGGGGCGACGAGCAGTTCTTC.

The chain couples TRBV30 to TRBJ1-5; D uncertain. Trimming left V 1 base short and J 3 bases short, with 10 bases between. CDR1 and CDR2 (germline): GTSNPN, SVGIG (reference sequence). CDR3 length equals 14 residues. DNA of the CDR3: TGTGCCTGGAGTGCCTCGGGGAACAATCAGCCCCAGCATTTT. Its protein product is CAWSASGNNQPQHF.

This sequence joins TRBV30 and TRBJ1-5; no clear D. Germline V gene sequence: CDR1 GTSNPN, CDR2 SVGIG (reference sequence). Trimming removed 0 bases at V and 4 bases at J, with 7 bases between. The CDR3 contains 13 residues. DNA for the CDR3: TGTGCCTGGAGTGTCGGAGGGAATCAGCCCCAGCATTTT. It specifies CAWSVGGNQPQHF.